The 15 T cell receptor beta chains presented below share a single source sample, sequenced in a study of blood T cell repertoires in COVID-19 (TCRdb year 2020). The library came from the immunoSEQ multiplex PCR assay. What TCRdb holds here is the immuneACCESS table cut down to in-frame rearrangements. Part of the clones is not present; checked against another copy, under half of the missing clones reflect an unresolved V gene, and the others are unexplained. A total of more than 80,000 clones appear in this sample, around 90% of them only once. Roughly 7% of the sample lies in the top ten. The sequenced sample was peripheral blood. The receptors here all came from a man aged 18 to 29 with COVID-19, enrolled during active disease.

The CDR3 reads CASSVTSGITDTQYF. Here the CDR3 DNA reads TGTGCCAGCAGCGTCACTAGCGGGATCACAGATACGCAGTATTTT. This chain joins TRBV7-9 and TRBJ2-3, with 10 bases lining up with TRBD2. Per the germline V gene, CDR1 is SEHNR and CDR2 is FQNEAQ (reference sequence). The CDR3 totals 15 residues. V trimming: 5 bases; J trimming: 2 bases; junction bases outside the gene matches: 4.

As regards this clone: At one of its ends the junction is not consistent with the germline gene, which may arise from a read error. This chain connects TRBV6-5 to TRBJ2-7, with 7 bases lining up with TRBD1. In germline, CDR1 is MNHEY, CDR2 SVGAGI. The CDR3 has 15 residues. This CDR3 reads CASSYELPGQPNPHF. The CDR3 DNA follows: TGTGCCAGCAGTTACGAGTTGCCGGGACAGCCTAACCCCCACTTC.

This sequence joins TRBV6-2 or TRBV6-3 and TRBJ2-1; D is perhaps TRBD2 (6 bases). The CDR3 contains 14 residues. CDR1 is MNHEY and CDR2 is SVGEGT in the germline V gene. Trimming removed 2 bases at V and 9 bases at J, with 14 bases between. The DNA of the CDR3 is TGTGCCAGCAGTTACGCCATGACTAGTTTTGAGCAGTTCTTC. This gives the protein CASSYAMTSFEQFF.

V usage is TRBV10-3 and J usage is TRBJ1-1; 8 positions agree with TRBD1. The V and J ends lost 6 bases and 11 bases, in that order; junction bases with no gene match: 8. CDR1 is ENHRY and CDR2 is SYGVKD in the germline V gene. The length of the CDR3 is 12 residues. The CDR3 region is CAISLTGDGAFF. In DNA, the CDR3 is TGTGCCATCAGCCTGACAGGGGACGGCGCTTTCTTT.

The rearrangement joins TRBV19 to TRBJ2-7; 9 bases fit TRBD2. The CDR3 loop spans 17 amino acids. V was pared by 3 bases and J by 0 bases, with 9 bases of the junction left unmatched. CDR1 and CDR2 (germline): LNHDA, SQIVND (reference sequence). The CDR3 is CASSILAGPADSYEQYF. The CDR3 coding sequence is TGTGCCAGTAGTATCCTAGCGGGGCCAGCGGACTCCTACGAGCAGTACTTC.

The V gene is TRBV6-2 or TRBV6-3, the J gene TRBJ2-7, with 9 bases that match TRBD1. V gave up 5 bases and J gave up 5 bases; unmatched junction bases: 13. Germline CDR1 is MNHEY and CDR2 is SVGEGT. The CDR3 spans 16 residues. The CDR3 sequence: CASSGTGIPLFHEQYF. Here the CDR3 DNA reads TGTGCCAGCAGTGGGACAGGGATCCCTTTGTTTCACGAGCAGTACTTC.

As DNA, the CDR3 is TGTGCCAGCAGCTTCCCCGGCTGGACAGTTCCGAACACTGAAGCTTTCTTT. Translated, it gives CASSFPGWTVPNTEAFF. The chain has TRBV7-9 and TRBJ1-1; a possible D gene is TRBD1 (6 bases). The ends were cut back, 3 bases at V and 1 base at J, with 18 bases in the middle. The germline V gene has CDR1 SEHNR and CDR2 FQNEAQ (reference sequence). This CDR3 has 17 residues.

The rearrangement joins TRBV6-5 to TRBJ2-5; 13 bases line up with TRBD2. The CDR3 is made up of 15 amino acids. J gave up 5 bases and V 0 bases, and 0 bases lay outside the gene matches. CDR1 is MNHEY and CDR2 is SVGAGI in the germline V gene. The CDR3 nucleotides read TGTGCCAGCAGTTACTCGACTAGCGGGAGGGAGACCCAGTACTTC. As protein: CASSYSTSGRETQYF.

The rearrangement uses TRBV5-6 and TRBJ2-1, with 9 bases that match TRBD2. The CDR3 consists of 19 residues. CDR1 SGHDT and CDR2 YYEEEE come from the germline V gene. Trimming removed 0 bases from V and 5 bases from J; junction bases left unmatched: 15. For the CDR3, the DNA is TGTGCCAGCAGCTTGGTCGGCTCAGCGGGAGGCTCGGACCACAATGAGCAGTTCTTC. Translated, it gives CASSLVGSAGGSDHNEQFF.

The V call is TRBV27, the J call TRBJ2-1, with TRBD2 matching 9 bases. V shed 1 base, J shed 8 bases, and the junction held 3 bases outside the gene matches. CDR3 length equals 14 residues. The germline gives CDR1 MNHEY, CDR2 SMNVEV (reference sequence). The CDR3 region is CASSLLGTSYEQFF. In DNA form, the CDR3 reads TGTGCCAGCAGTTTATTAGGGACTAGCTATGAGCAGTTCTTC.

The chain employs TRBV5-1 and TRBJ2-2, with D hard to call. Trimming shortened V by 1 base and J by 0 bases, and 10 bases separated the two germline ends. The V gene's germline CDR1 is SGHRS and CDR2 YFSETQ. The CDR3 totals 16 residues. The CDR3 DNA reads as TGCGCCAGCAGCTTGTACGCAGGAACGAACACCGGGGAGCTGTTTTTT. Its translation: CASSLYAGTNTGELFF.

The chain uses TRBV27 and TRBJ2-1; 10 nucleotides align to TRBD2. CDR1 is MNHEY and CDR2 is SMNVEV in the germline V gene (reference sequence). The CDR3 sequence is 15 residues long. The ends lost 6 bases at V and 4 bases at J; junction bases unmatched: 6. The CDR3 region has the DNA TGTGCCAGCAGAACCGTAGCGGGAGGATACAATGAGCAGTTCTTC. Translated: CASRTVAGGYNEQFF.

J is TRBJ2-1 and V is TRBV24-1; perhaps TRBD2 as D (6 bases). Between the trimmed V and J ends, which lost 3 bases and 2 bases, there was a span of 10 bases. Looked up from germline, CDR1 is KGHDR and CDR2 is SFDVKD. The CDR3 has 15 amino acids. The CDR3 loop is CATSDAGFAYNEQFF. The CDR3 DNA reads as TGTGCCACCAGTGATGCGGGGTTCGCCTACAATGAGCAGTTCTTC.

CDR3 region: CASSGAHNEQFF. For the CDR3, the DNA is TGTGCCAGCAGTGGGGCTCACAATGAGCAGTTCTTC. The chain couples TRBV2 to TRBJ2-1; D is unresolved. Germline loops: CDR1 SNHLY, CDR2 FYNNEI. The CDR3 runs 12 residues. V was shortened by 4 bases and J by 5 bases, with 6 bases between the two germline ends.

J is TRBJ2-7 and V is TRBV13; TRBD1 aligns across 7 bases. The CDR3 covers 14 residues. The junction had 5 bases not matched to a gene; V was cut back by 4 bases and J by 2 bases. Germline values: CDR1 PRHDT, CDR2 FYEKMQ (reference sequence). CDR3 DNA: TGTGCCAGCAGCTACAGGGGATCGACCTACGAGCAGTACTTC. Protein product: CASSYRGSTYEQYF.